A selection of T cell receptor beta chains follows, all from one sample in a study of PD-1 blockade in classical Hodgkin lymphoma. Sequenced by immunoSEQ multiplex PCR; TCRdb stores in-frame clones only, minus some. The sample shows fewer than 55,000 clones, roughly 73% of them seen only once. The material was peripheral blood mononuclear cells (PBMCs), obtained before the fourth cycle of nivolumab. All receptors derive from a human donor with classical Hodgkin lymphoma. Both conserved end residues are part of each CDR3. Each record gives: CDR3 DNA, CDR3 protein, V gene, D gene, clone size, J gene. D genes are given only for firm matches. Only some rows state a clone size, as once, few, many or a class for expanded clones.

CDR3nt: TGTGCCAGCAGCTCGGGACTCTCTGGAAACACCATATATTTT
CDR3aa: CASSSGLSGNTIYF
v_gene: TRBV7-2
d_gene: .
abundance: .
j_gene: TRBJ1-3

CDR3nt: TGTGCCAGCACCGGATGGGGAAGGGGAAATTCACCCCTCCACTTT
CDR3aa: CASTGWGRGNSPLHF
v_gene: TRBV27
d_gene: .
abundance: .
j_gene: TRBJ1-6

CDR3nt: TGTGCCAGTAGTGGACGACTTTTAGGGGTTGAGCGGACGCAGTATTTT
CDR3aa: CASSGRLLGVERTQYF
v_gene: TRBV19
d_gene: .
abundance: .
j_gene: TRBJ2-3

CDR3nt: TGCGCCAGCAGCCAAGACGGGGGGTCCCGCTATGGCTACACCTTC
CDR3aa: CASSQDGGSRYGYTF
v_gene: TRBV4-3
d_gene: .
abundance: .
j_gene: TRBJ1-2

CDR3nt: TGCGCCAGCAGTCTCAACGAGCCCTATGGCTACACCTTC
CDR3aa: CASSLNEPYGYTF
v_gene: TRBV5-1
d_gene: .
abundance: .
j_gene: TRBJ1-2

CDR3nt: TGCGCCAGCAGCCAAGATTTCCAGGGGAAGAGCATGAACACTGAAGCTTTCTTT
CDR3aa: CASSQDFQGKSMNTEAFF
v_gene: TRBV4-3
d_gene: .
abundance: .
j_gene: TRBJ1-1

CDR3nt: TGCGCCAGCAGCCAGGCCAACCTCGGACAGCGCTATGGCTACACCTTC
CDR3aa: CASSQANLGQRYGYTF
v_gene: TRBV4-3
d_gene: .
abundance: .
j_gene: TRBJ1-2

CDR3nt: TGTGCCAGTAGTCCTAGACAGGGGCATAATGAAGCTTTCTTT
CDR3aa: CASSPRQGHNEAFF
v_gene: TRBV19
d_gene: TRBD1
abundance: few
j_gene: TRBJ1-1

CDR3nt: TGTGCCTGGAGTCTTTCGGGCTCCCCACGGGGCACAGATACGCAGTATTTT
CDR3aa: CAWSLSGSPRGTDTQYF
v_gene: TRBV30
d_gene: .
abundance: .
j_gene: TRBJ2-3

CDR3nt: TGTGCCTGGAGTCGGGGGGTAGGGGGGGGCTACACCTTC
CDR3aa: CAWSRGVGGGYTF
v_gene: TRBV30
d_gene: .
abundance: .
j_gene: TRBJ1-2

CDR3nt: TGTGCCAGCAGCTTGGAAATGAACACTGAAGCTTTCTTT
CDR3aa: CASSLEMNTEAFF
v_gene: TRBV5-8
d_gene: .
abundance: .
j_gene: TRBJ1-1

CDR3nt: TGTGCCATCAGTCCGGGACAGGTAAACACTGAAGCTTTCTTT
CDR3aa: CAISPGQVNTEAFF
v_gene: TRBV10-3
d_gene: TRBD1
abundance: medium-sized
j_gene: TRBJ1-1

CDR3nt: TGTGCCAGCAGTTTACTCAGGGATCAGCCCCAGCATTTT
CDR3aa: CASSLLRDQPQHF
v_gene: TRBV6-5
d_gene: .
abundance: .
j_gene: TRBJ1-5

CDR3nt: TGTGCCAGCAGCAGACCGGGACAGGGGGCGAGTGAGCAGTTCTTC
CDR3aa: CASSRPGQGASEQFF
v_gene: TRBV7-2
d_gene: TRBD1
abundance: .
j_gene: TRBJ2-1

CDR3nt: TGTGCCAGCAGTACTACAGTGAACACTGAAGCTTTCTTT
CDR3aa: CASSTTVNTEAFF
v_gene: TRBV7-3
d_gene: .
abundance: .
j_gene: TRBJ1-1

CDR3nt: TGTGCCAGCAAACAGAACAGGGAGGCTAACTATGGCTACACCTTC
CDR3aa: CASKQNREANYGYTF
v_gene: TRBV6-5
d_gene: .
abundance: once
j_gene: TRBJ1-2

CDR3nt: TGTGCCAGCAGTTTAGCCCCCGGCAATCAGCCCCAGCATTTT
CDR3aa: CASSLAPGNQPQHF
v_gene: TRBV28
d_gene: .
abundance: .
j_gene: TRBJ1-5